A single T cell receptor (beta chain) is shown here with its context. This CDR3 contains 16 residues. V dropped 6 bases and J dropped 4 bases, with 21 bases sitting between them. Looked up from germline, CDR1 is SGHTA and CDR2 is FQGNSA. Libraries were prepared by immunoSEQ multiplex PCR; TCRdb keeps only in-frame clonotypes and omits some of them. The sample records approximately 69,000 clones, roughly 89% being singletons. The data were obtained in a study of OX40 agonist ivuxolimab in advanced cancers. The receptor was isolated from an adult with an advanced solid tumor such as melanoma, head and neck, liver or kidney cancer. The chain employs TRBV7-2 and TRBJ2-5; D possibly uses TRBD1 or TRBD2 (7 bases each). Specimen: CD4+ or CD8+ T cells sorted from blood, collected in a trial of the OX40 agonist ivuxolimab. CDR3 DNA: TGTGCCAGCAGTCCCCCGGGGAGGGGGCGTGGAGAGACCCAGTACTTC. Translating it yields CASSPPGRGRGETQYF.